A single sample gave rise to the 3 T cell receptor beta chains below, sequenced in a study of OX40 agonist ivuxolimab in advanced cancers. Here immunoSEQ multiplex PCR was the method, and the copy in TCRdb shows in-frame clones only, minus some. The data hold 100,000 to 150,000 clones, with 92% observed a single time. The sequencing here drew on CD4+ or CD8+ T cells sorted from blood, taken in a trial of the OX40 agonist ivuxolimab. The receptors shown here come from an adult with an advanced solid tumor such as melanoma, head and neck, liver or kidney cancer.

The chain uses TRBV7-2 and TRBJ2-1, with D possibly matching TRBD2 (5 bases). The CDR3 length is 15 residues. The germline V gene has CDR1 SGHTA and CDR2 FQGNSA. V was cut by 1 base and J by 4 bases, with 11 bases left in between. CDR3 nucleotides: TGTGCCAGCAGCTTAGGCAGAGACTATTACAATGAGCAGTTCTTC. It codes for CASSLGRDYYNEQFF. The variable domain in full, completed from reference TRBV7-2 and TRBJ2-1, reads GAGVSQSPSNKVTEKGKDVELRCDPISGHTALYWYRQSLGQGLEFLIYFQGNSAPDKSGLPSDRFSAERTGGSVSTLTIQRTQQEDSAVYLCASSLGRDYYNEQFFGPGTRLTVL.

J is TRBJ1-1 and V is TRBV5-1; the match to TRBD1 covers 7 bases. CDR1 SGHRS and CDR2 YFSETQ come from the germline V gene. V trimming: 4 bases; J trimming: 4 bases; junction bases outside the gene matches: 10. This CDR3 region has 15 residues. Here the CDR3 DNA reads TGCGCCAGCAGCGCCTCAGGACCAGGGGGCACTGAAGCTTTCTTT. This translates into CASSASGPGGTEAFF.

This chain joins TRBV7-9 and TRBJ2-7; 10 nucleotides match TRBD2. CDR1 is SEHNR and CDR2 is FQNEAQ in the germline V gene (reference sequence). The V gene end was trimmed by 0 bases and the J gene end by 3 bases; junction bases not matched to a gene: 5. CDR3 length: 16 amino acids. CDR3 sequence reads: CASSLASSGRNYEQYF. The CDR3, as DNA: TGTGCCAGCAGCTTAGCGTCTAGCGGGAGAAACTACGAGCAGTACTTC.